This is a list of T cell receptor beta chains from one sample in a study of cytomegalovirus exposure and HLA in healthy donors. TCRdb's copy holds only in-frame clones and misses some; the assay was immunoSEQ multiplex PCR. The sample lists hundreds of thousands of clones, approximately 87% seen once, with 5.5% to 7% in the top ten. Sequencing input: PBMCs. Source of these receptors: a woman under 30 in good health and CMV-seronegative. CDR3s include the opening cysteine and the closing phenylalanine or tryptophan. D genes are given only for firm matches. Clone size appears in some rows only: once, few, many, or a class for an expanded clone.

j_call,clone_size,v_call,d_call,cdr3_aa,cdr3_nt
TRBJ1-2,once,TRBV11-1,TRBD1,CASSAGTGGFYGYTF,TGTGCCAGCAGCGCCGGGACAGGGGGCTTCTATGGCTACACCTTC
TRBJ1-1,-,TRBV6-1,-,CASSEIWGAPAEAFF,TGTGCCAGCAGTGAAATTTGGGGGGCGCCGGCTGAAGCTTTCTTT
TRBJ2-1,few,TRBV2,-,CASSELNEQFF,TGTGCCAGCAGTGAACTCAATGAGCAGTTCTTC
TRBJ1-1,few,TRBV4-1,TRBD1,CASSQSPGTGRNTEAFF,TGCGCCAGCAGCCAATCTCCCGGGACAGGGAGGAACACTGAAGCTTTCTTT
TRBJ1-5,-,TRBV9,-,CASSVGRGEGQPQHF,TGTGCCAGCAGCGTAGGTCGGGGGGAGGGTCAGCCCCAGCATTTT
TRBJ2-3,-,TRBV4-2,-,CASSQGRQHTDTQYF,TGTGCCAGCAGCCAAGGGAGACAACACACAGATACGCAGTATTTT
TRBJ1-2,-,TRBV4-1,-,CASSQERAGTNYGYTF,TGCGCCAGCAGCCAAGAACGTGCAGGGACTAACTATGGCTACACCTTC
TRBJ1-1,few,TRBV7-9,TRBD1,CASSSTPTGKAGAFF,TGTGCCAGCAGCAGTACCCCGACAGGGAAGGCTGGGGCTTTCTTT
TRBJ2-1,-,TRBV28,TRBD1,CASSYRGLRNEQFF,TGTGCCAGCAGTTACAGGGGGCTGCGGAATGAGCAGTTCTTC
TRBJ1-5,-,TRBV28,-,CASKDSPLLDQPQHF,TGTGCCAGCAAGGACAGTCCCCTCCTTGATCAGCCCCAGCATTTT
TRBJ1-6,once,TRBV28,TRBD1,CASSPRPGTAPLHF,TGTGCCAGCAGTCCCCGACCCGGGACAGCACCCCTCCACTTT
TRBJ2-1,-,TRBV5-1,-,CASSPAYPSAYNEQFF,TGCGCCAGCAGCCCAGCGTACCCCTCTGCCTACAATGAGCAGTTCTTC
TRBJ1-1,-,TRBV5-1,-,CASSLQGRGAEAFF,TGCGCCAGCAGCTTGCAGGGGAGGGGAGCTGAAGCTTTCTTT
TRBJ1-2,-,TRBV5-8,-,CASSSPGPILNYGYTF,TGTGCCAGCAGTTCTCCCGGGCCCATCCTAAACTATGGCTACACCTTC
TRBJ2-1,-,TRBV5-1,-,CASSSHGPPVGSEQFF,TGCGCCAGCAGCTCGCACGGGCCCCCGGTGGGCTCTGAGCAGTTCTTC
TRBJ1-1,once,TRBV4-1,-,CASRQAEQSNTEAFF,TGCGCCAGCAGGCAAGCTGAACAATCGAACACTGAAGCTTTCTTT
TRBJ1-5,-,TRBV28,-,CASSPPRFGSYSNQPQHF,TGTGCCAGCAGCCCCCCTCGGTTTGGATCCTATAGCAATCAGCCCCAGCATTTT
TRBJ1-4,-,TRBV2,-,CASLLQGGNEKLFF,TGTGCCAGCCTACTACAAGGGGGGAATGAAAAACTGTTTTTT
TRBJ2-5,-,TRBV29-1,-,CSAEVSSWDSYETQYF,TGCAGCGCTGAGGTGTCTTCATGGGATTCGTACGAGACCCAGTACTTC
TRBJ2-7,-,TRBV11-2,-,CASSPRGTTSYEQYF,TGTGCCAGCAGCCCCCGGGGAACTACCTCCTACGAGCAGTACTTC
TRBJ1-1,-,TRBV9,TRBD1,CASSVQGAANTEAFF,TGTGCCAGCAGCGTACAGGGGGCTGCTAACACTGAAGCTTTCTTT
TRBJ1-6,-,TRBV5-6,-,CASSLQQGNSPLHF,TGTGCCAGCAGCTTGCAGCAGGGAAATTCACCCCTCCACTTT
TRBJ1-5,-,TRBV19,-,CASNRRENQPQHF,TGTGCCTCAAACCGAAGGGAGAATCAGCCCCAGCATTTT
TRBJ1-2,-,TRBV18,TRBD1,CASSPTGVDYGYTF,TGTGCCAGCTCACCGACAGGGGTCGACTATGGCTACACCTTC
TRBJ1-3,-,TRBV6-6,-,CASKDSSTGNTIYF,TGTGCCAGCAAGGACAGCAGTACGGGAAACACCATATATTTT
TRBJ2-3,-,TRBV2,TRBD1,CASSEASTGSSTDTQYF,TGTGCCAGCAGTGAGGCCTCGACAGGGTCTAGCACAGATACGCAGTATTTT
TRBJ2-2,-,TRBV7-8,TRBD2,CASSLTSGGANTGELFF,TGTGCCAGCAGCTTGACTAGCGGGGGAGCGAACACCGGGGAGCTGTTTTTT
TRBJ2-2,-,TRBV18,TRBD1,CASSPGTANTGELFF,TGTGCCAGCTCACCTGGGACAGCGAACACCGGGGAGCTGTTTTTT
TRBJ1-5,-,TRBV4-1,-,CASSQELTSRPQHF,TGCGCCAGCAGCCAAGAGCTTACATCACGGCCCCAGCATTTT
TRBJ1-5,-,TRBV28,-,CAVGEGWGKGQPQHF,TGTGCCGTGGGGGAGGGGTGGGGTAAAGGTCAGCCCCAGCATTTT
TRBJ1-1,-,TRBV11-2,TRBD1,CASSLGPGQGYTEAFF,TGTGCCAGCAGCTTAGGGCCGGGACAGGGATACACTGAAGCTTTCTTT
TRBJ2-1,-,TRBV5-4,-,CASREDSYNEQFF,TGTGCCAGCAGGGAAGACTCTTACAATGAGCAGTTCTTC
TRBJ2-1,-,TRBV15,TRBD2,CATSRDSGGEQFF,TGTGCCACCAGCAGAGATAGCGGGGGTGAGCAGTTCTTC
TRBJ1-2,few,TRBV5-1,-,CASSILTGARRGYTF,TGCGCCAGCAGCATTCTAACCGGGGCCAGACGTGGCTACACCTTC
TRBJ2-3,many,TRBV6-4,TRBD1,CASSEGQGSDTQYF,TGTGCCAGCAGCGAGGGACAGGGTTCAGATACGCAGTATTTT
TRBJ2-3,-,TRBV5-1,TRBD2,CASSFGGRWGDTQYF,TGCGCCAGCAGCTTTGGCGGGAGGTGGGGAGATACGCAGTATTTT
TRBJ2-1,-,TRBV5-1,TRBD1,CASSVGQGAYNEQFF,TGCGCCAGCAGCGTGGGACAGGGAGCCTACAATGAGCAGTTCTTC